One sample yielded the 7 T cell receptor beta chains listed below, sequenced in a study of brain metastases from non-small cell lung cancer. Generated by immunoSEQ multiplex PCR, the TCRdb table keeps only in-frame clones and is missing some. This table holds about 7,800 clones, around four fifths found once. Sample: primary lung tumor tissue. These receptor sequences come from a donor aged 40 or over with non-small cell lung cancer.

The J gene is TRBJ2-1, the V gene TRBV6-1; tentatively, D is TRBD2 (5 bases). Trimming took 2 bases from V and 12 from J, leaving 11 bases between them. Germline V gene lookup returns CDR1 MNHNS and CDR2 SASEGT. This CDR3 contains 12 residues. The CDR3 loop is CASSELGAGQFF. The CDR3 DNA sequence: TGTGCCAGCAGTGAACTAGGTGCGGGGCAGTTCTTC.

This sequence joins TRBV2 and TRBJ2-7; D may correspond to TRBD1 or TRBD2 (6 bases each). The CDR3 sequence is 15 residues long. Trimming stripped 6 bases from V and 0 bases from J, with 15 bases between. The V gene's germline CDR1 is SNHLY and CDR2 FYNNEI. Here the CDR3 reads CASRTKQGLSYEQYF. The CDR3 nucleotides read TGTGCCAGCAGGACGAAACAGGGACTCTCCTACGAGCAGTACTTC.

This chain uses TRBV11-3 with TRBJ2-1; 9 positions agree with TRBD1. Germline CDR1 reads SGHNT; CDR2 reads YENEEA. The CDR3 has 15 residues. V trimming: 3 bases; J trimming: 8 bases; junction bases outside the gene matches: 8. CDR3 coding DNA: TGTGCCAGCAGCTTGGGGACAGGGAGAGGCGATGAGCAGTTCTTC. Protein: CASSLGTGRGDEQFF.

The genes are TRBV10-3 and TRBJ2-1; D unclear. CDR3 length equals 16 residues. CDR1 is ENHRY, CDR2 SYGVKD, per germline. The ends were cut back, 7 bases at V and 0 bases at J, with 16 bases in the middle. This chain's CDR3 is CAITPTRSSSYNEQFF. DNA of the CDR3: TGTGCCATCACCCCGACACGCTCTAGCTCCTACAATGAGCAGTTCTTC.

This chain connects TRBV28 to TRBJ2-7; D ambiguous. V was shortened by 3 bases and J by 6 bases, with 21 bases between the two germline ends. This CDR3 region has 16 residues. Per the germline V gene, CDR1 is MDHEN and CDR2 is SYDVKM. CDR3 DNA sequence: TGTGCCAGCAGTTTTAAGCCCAATTCGCCGTCGTTCGAGCAGTACTTC. Translated: CASSFKPNSPSFEQYF.

The rearrangement joins TRBV9 to TRBJ2-3; a weak D match, TRBD2 (5 bases). The CDR3 spans 17 residues. The germline V gene encodes CDR1 SGDLS and CDR2 YYNGEE. The V gene lost 6 bases and the J gene lost 0 bases, with 20 bases spanning the gap. CDR3 sequence reads: CASNIGTSSQSTDTQYF. The CDR3 DNA reads TGTGCCAGCAACATAGGAACTTCTAGCCAAAGCACAGATACGCAGTATTTT.

The chain carries TRBV2 and TRBJ1-5; a possible D gene is TRBD1 (5 bases). V was cut by 5 bases and J by 7 bases, with 12 bases left in between. Germline loops: CDR1 SNHLY, CDR2 FYNNEI. This CDR3 region has 13 residues. This CDR3 is CASSLSREQPQHF. The CDR3, as DNA: TGTGCCAGCAGTCTCTCCAGGGAGCAGCCCCAGCATTTT.